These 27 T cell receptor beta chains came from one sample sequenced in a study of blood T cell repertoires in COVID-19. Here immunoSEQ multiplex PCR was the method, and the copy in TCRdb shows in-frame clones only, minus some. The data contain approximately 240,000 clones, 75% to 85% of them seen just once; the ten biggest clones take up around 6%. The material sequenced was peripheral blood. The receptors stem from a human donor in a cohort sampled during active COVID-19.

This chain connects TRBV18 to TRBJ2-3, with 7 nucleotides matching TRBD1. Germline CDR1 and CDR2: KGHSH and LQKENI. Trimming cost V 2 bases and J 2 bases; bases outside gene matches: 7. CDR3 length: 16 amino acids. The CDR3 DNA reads TGTGCCAGCTCACCATCCGGGACAGACCACACAGATACGCAGTATTTT. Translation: CASSPSGTDHTDTQYF.

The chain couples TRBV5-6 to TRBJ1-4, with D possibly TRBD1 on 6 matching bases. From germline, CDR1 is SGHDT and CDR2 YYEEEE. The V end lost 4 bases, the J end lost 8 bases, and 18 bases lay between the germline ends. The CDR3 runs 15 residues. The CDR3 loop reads CASSRWGQGGEKLFF. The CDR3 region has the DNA TGTGCCAGCAGCCGGTGGGGGCAGGGTGGGGAAAAACTGTTTTTT.

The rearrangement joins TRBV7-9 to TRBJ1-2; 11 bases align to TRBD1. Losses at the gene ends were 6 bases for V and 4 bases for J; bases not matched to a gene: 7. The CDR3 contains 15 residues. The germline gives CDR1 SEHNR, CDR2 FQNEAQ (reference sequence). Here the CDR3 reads CASSLGQGAGYGYTF. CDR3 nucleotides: TGTGCCAGCAGTCTCGGACAGGGGGCAGGCTATGGCTACACCTTC.

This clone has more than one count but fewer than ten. The CDR3 bases are TGTGCCAGCAGCCAAGATGACAGGGAGGTTGGGAACACCGGGGAGCTGTTTTTT. Its translation is CASSQDDREVGNTGELFF. The V gene is TRBV3-1 (or the pseudogene TRBV3-2), the J gene TRBJ2-2; D might be TRBD1 (7 bases). Germline loops: CDR1 LGHDT, CDR2 YNNKEL (reference sequence). The CDR3 covers 18 residues. Trimming left V 0 bases short and J 1 base short, with 15 bases between.

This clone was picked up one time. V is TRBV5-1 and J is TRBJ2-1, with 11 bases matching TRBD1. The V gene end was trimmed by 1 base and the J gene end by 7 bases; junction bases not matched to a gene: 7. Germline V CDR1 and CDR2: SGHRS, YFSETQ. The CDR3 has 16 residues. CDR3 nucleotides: TGCGCCAGCAGCTTGTTGGACAGGGGGCGTTGGAATGAGCAGTTCTTC. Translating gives CASSLLDRGRWNEQFF.

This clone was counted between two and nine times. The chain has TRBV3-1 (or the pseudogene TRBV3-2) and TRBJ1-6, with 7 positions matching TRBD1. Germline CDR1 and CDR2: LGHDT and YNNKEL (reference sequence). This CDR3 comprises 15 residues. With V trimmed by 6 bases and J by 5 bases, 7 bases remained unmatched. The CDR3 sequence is CASRDGGTDNSPLHF. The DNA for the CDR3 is TGTGCCAGCAGGGACGGCGGGACAGATAATTCACCCCTCCACTTT.

CDR3 region: CASRGAVSNQPQHF. CDR3 nucleotide sequence: TGTGCCAGCAGAGGGGCGGTGAGCAATCAGCCCCAGCATTTT. This chain links TRBV2 with TRBJ1-5; weak D call: TRBD1 (5 bases). The length of the CDR3 is 14 residues. V was pared by 6 bases and J by 1 base, with 10 bases between. Germline V gene lookup returns CDR1 SNHLY and CDR2 FYNNEI.

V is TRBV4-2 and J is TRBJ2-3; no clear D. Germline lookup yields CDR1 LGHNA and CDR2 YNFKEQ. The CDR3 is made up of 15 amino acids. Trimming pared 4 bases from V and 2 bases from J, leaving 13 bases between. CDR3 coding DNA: TGTGCCAGCAGCCCCCTAAGCCCCCCCACAGATACGCAGTATTTT. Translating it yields CASSPLSPPTDTQYF.

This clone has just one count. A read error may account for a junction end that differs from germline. The CDR3 here is CASRKTGEGTGELFF. The CDR3 region has the DNA TGTGCTAGCAGAAAGACAGGGGAGGGTACCGGGGAGCTGTTTTTT. The V call is TRBV7-7, the J call TRBJ2-2; D possibly corresponds to TRBD1 (8 bases). Germline CDR1 reads SSHAT; CDR2 reads FNYEAQ (reference sequence). The CDR3 runs to 15 residues.

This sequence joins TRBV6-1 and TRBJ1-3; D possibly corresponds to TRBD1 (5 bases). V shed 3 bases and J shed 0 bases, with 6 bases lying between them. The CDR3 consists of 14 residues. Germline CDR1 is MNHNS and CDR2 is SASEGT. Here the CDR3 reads CASSDGGSGNTIYF. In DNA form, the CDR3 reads TGTGCCAGCAGTGACGGGGGCTCTGGAAACACCATATATTTT.

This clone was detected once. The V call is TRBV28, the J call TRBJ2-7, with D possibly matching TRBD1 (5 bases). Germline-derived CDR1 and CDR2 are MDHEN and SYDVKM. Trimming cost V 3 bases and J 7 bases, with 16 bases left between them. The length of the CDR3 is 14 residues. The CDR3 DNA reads TGTGCCAGCAGTTTTAATGCCCAGGGCCGGGAGCAGTACTTC. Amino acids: CASSFNAQGREQYF.

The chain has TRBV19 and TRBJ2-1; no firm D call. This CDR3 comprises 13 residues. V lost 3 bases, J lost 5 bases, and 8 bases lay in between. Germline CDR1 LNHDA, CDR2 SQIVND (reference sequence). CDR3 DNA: TGTGCCAGTAGTATGAACCTAGACAATGAGCAGTTCTTC. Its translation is CASSMNLDNEQFF. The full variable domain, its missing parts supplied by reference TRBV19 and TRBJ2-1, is DGGITQSPKYLFRKEGQNVTLSCEQNLNHDAMYWYRQDPGQGLRLIYYSQIVNDFQKGDIAEGYSVSREKKESFPLTVTSAQKNPTAFYLCASSMNLDNEQFFGPGTRLTVL.

Written as DNA, the CDR3 is TGTGCCAGCTCACTTACGGTAGCGGGGCGCGAGCAGTACTTC. Translated, it gives CASSLTVAGREQYF. This chain joins TRBV18 and TRBJ2-7; 8 bases are shared with TRBD2. After removal of 4 bases from V and 6 bases from J, the junction contained 8 bases not matched to a gene. The CDR3 spans 14 residues. CDR1 and CDR2 from the germline V gene are KGHSH and LQKENI.

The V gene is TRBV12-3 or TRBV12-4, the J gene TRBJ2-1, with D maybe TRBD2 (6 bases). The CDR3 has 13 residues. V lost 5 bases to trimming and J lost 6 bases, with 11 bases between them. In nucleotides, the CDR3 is TGTGCCAGCAGTCCTGGGACTGCCAATGAGCAGTTCTTC. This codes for CASSPGTANEQFF.

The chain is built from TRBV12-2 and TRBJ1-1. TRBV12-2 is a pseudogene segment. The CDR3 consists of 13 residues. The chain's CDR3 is CASRRGRGTEAFF. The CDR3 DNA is TGTGCAAGTCGCCGGGGTCGTGGCACTGAAGCTTTCTTT.

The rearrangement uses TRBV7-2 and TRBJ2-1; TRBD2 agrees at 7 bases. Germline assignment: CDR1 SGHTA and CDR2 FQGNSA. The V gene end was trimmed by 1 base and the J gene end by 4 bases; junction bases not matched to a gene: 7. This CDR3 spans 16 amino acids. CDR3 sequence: CASSLGEGRDYNEQFF. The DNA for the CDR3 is TGTGCCAGCAGCTTAGGGGAGGGGCGGGATTACAATGAGCAGTTCTTC.

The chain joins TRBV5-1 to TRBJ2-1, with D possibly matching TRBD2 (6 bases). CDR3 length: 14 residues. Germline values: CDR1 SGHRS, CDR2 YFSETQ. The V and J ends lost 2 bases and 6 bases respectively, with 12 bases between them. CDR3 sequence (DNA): TGCGCCAGCAGCTTAACCGGGACTCCCAATGAGCAGTTCTTC. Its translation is CASSLTGTPNEQFF.

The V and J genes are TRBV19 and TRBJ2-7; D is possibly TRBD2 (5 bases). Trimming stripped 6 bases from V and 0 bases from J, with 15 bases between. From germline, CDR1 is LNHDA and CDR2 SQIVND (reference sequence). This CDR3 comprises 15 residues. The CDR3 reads CASSKPGLSSYEQYF. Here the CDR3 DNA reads TGTGCCAGTAGCAAACCAGGACTGAGCTCCTACGAGCAGTACTTC.

The CDR3: CASSSADRVLDTQYF. The CDR3 DNA reads as TGCGCCAGCAGCTCCGCCGACAGGGTATTGGATACGCAGTATTTT. The gene calls are TRBV5-1 and TRBJ2-3; 7 nucleotides align to TRBD1. The CDR3 is made up of 15 amino acids. Trimming at V came to 3 bases and at J to 6 bases, leaving 10 bases not matched to a gene. Germline CDR1 reads SGHRS; CDR2 reads YFSETQ.

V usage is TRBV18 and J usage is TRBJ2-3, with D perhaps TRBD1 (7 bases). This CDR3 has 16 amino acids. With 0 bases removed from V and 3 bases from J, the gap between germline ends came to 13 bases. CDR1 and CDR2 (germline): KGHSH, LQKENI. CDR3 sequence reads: CASSPPRAGGTDTQYF. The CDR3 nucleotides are TGTGCCAGCTCACCACCCCGGGCAGGGGGGACAGATACGCAGTATTTT.

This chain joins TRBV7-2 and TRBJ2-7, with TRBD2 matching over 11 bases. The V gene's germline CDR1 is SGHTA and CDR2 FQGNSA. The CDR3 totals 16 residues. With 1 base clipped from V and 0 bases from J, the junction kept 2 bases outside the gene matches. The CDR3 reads CASSLEGLADSYEQYF. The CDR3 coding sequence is TGTGCCAGCAGCTTAGAGGGACTAGCGGACTCCTACGAGCAGTACTTC.

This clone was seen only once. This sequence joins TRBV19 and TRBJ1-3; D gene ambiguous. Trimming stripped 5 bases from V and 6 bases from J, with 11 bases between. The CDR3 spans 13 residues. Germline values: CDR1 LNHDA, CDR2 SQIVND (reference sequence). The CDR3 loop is CASSPSRENTIYF. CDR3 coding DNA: TGTGCCAGTAGTCCGTCGAGGGAAAACACCATATATTTT.

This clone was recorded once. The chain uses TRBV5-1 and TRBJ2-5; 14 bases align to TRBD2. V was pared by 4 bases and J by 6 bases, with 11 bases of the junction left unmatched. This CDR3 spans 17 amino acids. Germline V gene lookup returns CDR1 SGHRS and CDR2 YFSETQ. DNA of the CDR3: TGCGCCAGCAGCCATACCGGGACTAGCGGGGGAGGGAAGACCCAGTACTTC. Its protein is CASSHTGTSGGGKTQYF.

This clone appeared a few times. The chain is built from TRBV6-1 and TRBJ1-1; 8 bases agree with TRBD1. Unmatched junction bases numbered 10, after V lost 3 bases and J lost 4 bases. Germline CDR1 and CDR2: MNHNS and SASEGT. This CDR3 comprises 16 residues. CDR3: CASSDYRGDRFTEAFF. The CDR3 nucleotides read TGTGCCAGCAGTGACTACAGGGGGGATCGCTTCACTGAAGCTTTCTTT.

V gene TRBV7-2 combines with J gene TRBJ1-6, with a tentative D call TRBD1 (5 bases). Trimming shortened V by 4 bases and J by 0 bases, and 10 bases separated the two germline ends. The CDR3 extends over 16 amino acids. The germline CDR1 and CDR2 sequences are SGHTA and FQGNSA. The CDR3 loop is CASSSQASSYNSPLHF. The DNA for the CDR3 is TGTGCCAGCAGCTCACAGGCCTCCTCCTATAATTCACCCCTCCACTTT. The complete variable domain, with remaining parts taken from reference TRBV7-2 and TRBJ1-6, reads GAGVSQSPSNKVTEKGKDVELRCDPISGHTALYWYRQSLGQGLEFLIYFQGNSAPDKSGLPSDRFSAERTGGSVSTLTIQRTQQEDSAVYLCASSSQASSYNSPLHFGNGTRLTVT.

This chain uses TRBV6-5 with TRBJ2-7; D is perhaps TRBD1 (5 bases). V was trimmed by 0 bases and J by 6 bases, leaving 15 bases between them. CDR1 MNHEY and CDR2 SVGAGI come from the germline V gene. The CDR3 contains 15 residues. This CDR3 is CASSYSRRATAEQYF. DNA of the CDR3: TGTGCCAGCAGTTACTCGAGACGAGCGACAGCCGAGCAGTACTTC.

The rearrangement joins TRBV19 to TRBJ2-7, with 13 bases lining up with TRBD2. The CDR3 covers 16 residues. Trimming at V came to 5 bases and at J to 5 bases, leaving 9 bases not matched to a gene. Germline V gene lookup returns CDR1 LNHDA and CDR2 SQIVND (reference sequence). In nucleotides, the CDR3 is TGTGCCAGTAGTGGCCGACTAGCGGGAGGCTACAACGAGCAGTACTTC. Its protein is CASSGRLAGGYNEQYF.